This entry features one TCR beta chain sequence. The CDR3 is 16 residues long. V was pared by 2 bases and J by 6 bases, with 13 bases of the junction left unmatched. Germline V gene data show CDR1 as ENHRY and CDR2 as SYGVKD. How the authors handled the data: Nucleated cell counts were estimated from reference gene primer amplification. Repertoires were generated with immunoSEQ multiplex PCR, while TCRdb's copy carries only in-frame clones and drops some. The V and J calls and clone size are taken from that table; D and trimming were inferred from the DNA. This table has 90,000 to 120,000 clones, about 88% appearing once. These data belong to a study of blood T cell repertoires in COVID-19. Overall study context: Both acute and convalescent COVID-19 samples were obtained from the United States, Italy and Spain. T cells, B-cell-depleted T cells, or PBMCs provided the cDNA or gDNA that served as material.

The sequence was collected from a human donor in a cohort sampled during active COVID-19. The V and J genes are TRBV10-3 and TRBJ2-7; 7 positions match TRBD2. Sequenced material: peripheral blood. The CDR3 here is CAISEVASGWSGEQYF. CDR3 nucleotides: TGTGCCATCAGTGAGGTGGCTAGCGGTTGGAGTGGCGAGCAGTACTTC.